This TCR beta chain was documented in a study of long-term antiretroviral therapy in people with HIV. General study results and limits: There were no data on ART adherence, viral resistance or therapy changes, a gap that limits inferences about post-ART repertoire changes. Regardless of time point, clones expanded before ART dominated the repertoire.

Runs used v3.0 of the immunoSEQ assay and were done at survey level. Each sample had sequencing targeting roughly 40,000-55,000 T-cell genomes. Data came from immunoSEQ multiplex PCR; TCRdb stores just in-frame clones and leaves some out. In the table there are around 25,000 clones, 90% to 95% of which are singletons. Germline CDR1 MNHNS, CDR2 SASEGT. The CDR3 totals 15 residues. Trimming pared 6 bases from V and 6 bases from J, leaving 18 bases between. For this clone: Its antigen is unidentified.

The sequence was collected from a woman in her forties or fifties with HIV. Sample: unsorted PBMCs, taken almost 5 years after starting antiretroviral therapy. The chain combines TRBV6-1 with TRBJ2-1; D unresolved. Here the CDR3 reads CASSLGLGTINEQFF. The CDR3, as DNA: TGTGCCAGCAGCCTGGGGTTAGGTACAATCAATGAGCAGTTCTTC.